This T cell receptor (beta chain) was obtained from a study of blood T cell repertoires in COVID-19. Study overall: COVID-19 samples from acute and convalescent phases originated in the United States, Italy and Spain. From T cells, B-cell-depleted T cells, or PBMCs came the material, which was cDNA or gDNA.

TCRdb's copy holds only in-frame clones and misses some; the assay was immunoSEQ multiplex PCR. The sample includes roughly 260,000 clones, roughly 90% of them seen just once. CDR1 SGHDT and CDR2 YYEEEE come from the germline V gene. The V gene end was trimmed by 2 bases and the J gene end by 6 bases; junction bases not matched to a gene: 8. The CDR3 consists of 15 residues. This receptor was identified in a woman aged 40 to 50 who had recovered from COVID-19. Sequences were obtained from peripheral blood. This chain joins TRBV5-6 and TRBJ2-1; TRBD2 matches 7 bases. CDR3 amino acids: CASSLSGASGNEQFF. The CDR3 region has the DNA TGTGCCAGCAGCTTAAGCGGGGCTTCCGGCAATGAGCAGTTCTTC.